What follows are 15 T cell receptor beta chains derived from one specimen sequenced in a study of blood T cell repertoires in COVID-19. The data were produced by immunoSEQ multiplex PCR, yet TCRdb's version contains in-frame clones alone and is incomplete. The sample contains about 250,000 clones, more than 75% of which appear only once. The sequenced sample consisted of PBMCs or T cells enriched from blood (not recorded which). These receptors were taken from a man in his forties or fifties who had recovered from COVID-19.

A single count supports this clone. The chain has TRBV5-1 and TRBJ1-2; possibly TRBD1 for D (6 bases). The CDR3 sequence is 13 residues long. Germline V gene data show CDR1 as SGHRS and CDR2 as YFSETQ. V shed 0 bases and J shed 13 bases, with 16 bases lying between them. The CDR3 here is CASSLETGTTLTF. CDR3 in DNA: TGCGCCAGCAGCTTGGAAACCGGGACAACCCTCACCTTC.

The chain is built from TRBV2 and TRBJ1-2; D may be TRBD1 (6 bases). V gave up 6 bases and J gave up 8 bases, with 22 bases separating them. Per the germline V gene, CDR1 is SNHLY and CDR2 is FYNNEI. The CDR3 sequence is 15 residues long. CDR3 coding DNA: TGTGCCAGCAGAATATCAACAGGGTTCTCGGGCGGCTACACCTTC. Amino acid sequence: CASRISTGFSGGYTF.

V gene TRBV4-3 combines with J gene TRBJ1-2; no clear D gene. V lost 0 bases and J lost 3, with 11 bases in between. Looked up from germline, CDR1 is LGHNA and CDR2 is YSLEER. This CDR3 region has 15 residues. The CDR3 DNA follows: TGCGCCAGCAGCCAAGAATTTGCACAGTACTATGGCTACACCTTC. Translation: CASSQEFAQYYGYTF.

This chain joins TRBV7-9 and TRBJ1-4, with a weak D call TRBD1 (6 bases). V was pared by 0 bases and J by 13 bases, with 18 bases between. Germline CDR1 is SEHNR and CDR2 is FQNEAQ (reference sequence). CDR3 length: 15 amino acids. CDR3 region: CASSLAGQPLYPLFF. CDR3 coding DNA: TGTGCCAGCAGCTTAGCCGGACAGCCCCTATATCCACTGTTTTTT.

This clone was seen a single time. The gene calls are TRBV5-8 and TRBJ1-1; no clear D gene. The germline CDR1 and CDR2 sequences are SGHTS and YDEGEE. The CDR3 loop spans 17 amino acids. V lost 0 bases and J 0 bases, leaving 15 bases between the germline ends. CDR3 DNA sequence: TGTGCCAGCAGCTTGGCAGGAACGACAAATATGAACACTGAAGCTTTCTTT. Its protein product is CASSLAGTTNMNTEAFF.

This clone was observed once. CDR3 nucleotide sequence: TGTGCCACCAGTGGGACTAGCGGGGACAATGAGCAGTTCTTC. Translated: CATSGTSGDNEQFF. This chain uses TRBV24-1 with TRBJ2-1; 12 nucleotides line up with TRBD2. The CDR3 is 14 residues long. V dropped 5 bases and J dropped 5; count of bases not matched to a gene: 0. CDR1 KGHDR and CDR2 SFDVKD come from the germline V gene.

This clone has a single count. The chain couples TRBV27 to TRBJ1-1; D unresolved. CDR3 length equals 14 residues. Germline V CDR1 and CDR2: MNHEY, SMNVEV (reference sequence). Trimming left V 0 bases short and J 1 base short, with 6 bases between. The CDR3 DNA reads TGTGCCAGCAGTTTATCTCCCAGGAACACTGAAGCTTTCTTT. Translating gives CASSLSPRNTEAFF.

This CDR3 is CASSIGFASGRGELFF. The CDR3 DNA reads TGTGCCAGTAGTATAGGATTCGCTAGCGGGAGAGGGGAGCTGTTTTTT. V is TRBV19 and J is TRBJ2-2, with TRBD2 matching over 10 bases. Germline V gives CDR1 LNHDA, CDR2 SQIVND (reference sequence). V shed 1 base and J 8 bases; nucleotides not matched to a gene: 7. CDR3 length equals 16 residues. The full variable domain, in which reference TRBV19 and TRBJ2-2 provide the parts outside the CDR3, is DGGITQSPKYLFRKEGQNVTLSCEQNLNHDAMYWYRQDPGQGLRLIYYSQIVNDFQKGDIAEGYSVSREKKESFPLTVTSAQKNPTAFYLCASSIGFASGRGELFFGEGSRLTVL.

This rearrangement joins TRBV6-5 to TRBJ2-7; D not certain. The CDR3 consists of 14 residues. The V end lost 5 bases, the J end lost 3 bases, and 14 bases lay between the germline ends. The V gene's germline CDR1 is MNHEY and CDR2 SVGAGI. CDR3 amino acids: CASSLPGRVYEQYF. CDR3 DNA sequence: TGTGCCAGCAGTCTCCCCGGTCGGGTCTACGAGCAGTACTTC.

This clone was seen a handful of times. J is TRBJ2-7 and V is TRBV2; TRBD2 matches 8 bases. Germline V gene lookup returns CDR1 SNHLY and CDR2 FYNNEI. The CDR3 loop spans 14 amino acids. The CDR3 DNA follows: TGTGCTACTAACAGCGGGAGAGTCTCCTACGAGCAGTACTTC. It codes for CATNSGRVSYEQYF.

J is TRBJ2-7 and V is TRBV28; D gene uncertain. Germline CDR1 is MDHEN and CDR2 is SYDVKM. CDR3 length equals 17 residues. V lost 4 bases and J lost 4, with 23 bases in between. As DNA, the CDR3 is TGTGCCAGCAGTTCAAAACAGACCGAAGTCCGATTGTACGAGCAGTACTTC. Amino acids: CASSSKQTEVRLYEQYF.

The chain is built from TRBV30 and TRBJ2-7; 12 bases align to TRBD2. The germline gives CDR1 GTSNPN, CDR2 SVGIG (reference sequence). Trimming took 3 bases from V and 3 from J; bases not matched to a gene: 3. CDR3 length: 14 residues. The CDR3 bases are TGTGCCTGGAGAAGGACTAGCGGGATCTACGAGCAGTACTTC. As protein: CAWRRTSGIYEQYF.

The rearrangement joins TRBV19 to TRBJ1-2; TRBD1 aligns across 8 bases. Germline V gene lookup returns CDR1 LNHDA and CDR2 SQIVND (reference sequence). The CDR3 has 13 residues. V shed 3 bases, J shed 8 bases, and the junction held 5 bases outside the gene matches. The CDR3 region is CASSIQGARGYTF. The CDR3 DNA reads as TGTGCCAGTAGTATTCAGGGGGCAAGGGGCTACACCTTC. Together with reference TRBV19 and TRBJ1-2, the CDR3 gives the full variable domain: DGGITQSPKYLFRKEGQNVTLSCEQNLNHDAMYWYRQDPGQGLRLIYYSQIVNDFQKGDIAEGYSVSREKKESFPLTVTSAQKNPTAFYLCASSIQGARGYTFGSGTRLTVV.

V and J are TRBV27 and TRBJ1-5; D gene uncertain. CDR3 length: 16 residues. V lost 6 bases and J 2 bases, leaving 17 bases between the germline ends. Germline V gene lookup returns CDR1 MNHEY and CDR2 SMNVEV (reference sequence). This CDR3 reads CASSLAGSQGNQPQHF. Written as DNA, the CDR3 is TGTGCCAGCAGCTTGGCTGGGAGCCAGGGCAATCAGCCCCAGCATTTT.

This clone has just a few counts. The chain has TRBV19 and TRBJ2-2, with 10 bases identical to TRBD1. The length of the CDR3 is 15 residues. V was clipped by 3 bases and J by 4 bases; unmatched bases: 2. Germline CDR1 LNHDA, CDR2 SQIVND (reference sequence). CDR3 in DNA: TGTGCCAGTAGTATTGGGACAGGGGTCACCGGGGAGCTGTTTTTT. This codes for CASSIGTGVTGELFF.